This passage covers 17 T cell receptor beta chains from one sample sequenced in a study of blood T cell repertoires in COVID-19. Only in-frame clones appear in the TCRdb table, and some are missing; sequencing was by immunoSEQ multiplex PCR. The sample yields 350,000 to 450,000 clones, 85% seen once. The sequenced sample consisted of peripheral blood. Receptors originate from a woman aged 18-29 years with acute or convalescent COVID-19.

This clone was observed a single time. The CDR3 loop reads CASSPRDRLNTEAFF. CDR3 bases: TGCGCCAGCAGCCCGAGGGACAGGTTGAACACTGAAGCTTTCTTT. The chain uses TRBV5-1 and TRBJ1-1, with 8 bases identical to TRBD1. The CDR3 runs 15 residues. V lost 4 bases to trimming and J lost 0 bases; unmatched junction nucleotides: 5. The V gene's germline CDR1 is SGHRS and CDR2 YFSETQ.

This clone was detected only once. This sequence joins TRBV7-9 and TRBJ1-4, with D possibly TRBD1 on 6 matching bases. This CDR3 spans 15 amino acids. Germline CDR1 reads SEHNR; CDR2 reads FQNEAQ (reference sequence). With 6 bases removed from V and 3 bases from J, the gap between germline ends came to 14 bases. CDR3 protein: CASSSTGSANEKLFF. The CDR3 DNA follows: TGTGCCAGCAGTTCGACAGGTTCCGCTAATGAAAAACTGTTTTTT.

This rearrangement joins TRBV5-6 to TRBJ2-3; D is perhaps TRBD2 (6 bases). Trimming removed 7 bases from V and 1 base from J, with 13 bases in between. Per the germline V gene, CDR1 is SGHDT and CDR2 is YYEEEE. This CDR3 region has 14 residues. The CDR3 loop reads CASESGPGTDTQYF. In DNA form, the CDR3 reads TGTGCCAGCGAGAGCGGGCCGGGCACAGATACGCAGTATTTT.

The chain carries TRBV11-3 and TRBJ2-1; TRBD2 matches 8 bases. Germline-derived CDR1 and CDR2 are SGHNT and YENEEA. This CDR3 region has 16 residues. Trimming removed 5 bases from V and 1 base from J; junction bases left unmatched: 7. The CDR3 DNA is TGTGCCAGCAGCCCCGGACTAGCCACTTCCTACAATGAGCAGTTCTTC. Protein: CASSPGLATSYNEQFF.

The CDR3 protein is CASSRQRLYNSPLHF. The CDR3 DNA reads as TGTGCCAGCAGTCGACAGAGACTCTATAATTCACCCCTCCACTTT. The chain is built from TRBV2 and TRBJ1-6, with D possibly TRBD1 on 5 matching bases. CDR3 size: 15 residues. V shed 5 bases and J shed 3 bases, with 11 bases lying between them. Germline CDR1 is SNHLY and CDR2 is FYNNEI.

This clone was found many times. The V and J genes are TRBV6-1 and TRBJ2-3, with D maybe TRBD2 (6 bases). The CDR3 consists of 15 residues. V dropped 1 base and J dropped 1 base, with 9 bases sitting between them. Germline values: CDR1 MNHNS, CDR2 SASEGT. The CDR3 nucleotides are TGTGCCAGCAGTGAAGTTGGCGGGGGCACAGATACGCAGTATTTT. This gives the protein CASSEVGGGTDTQYF.

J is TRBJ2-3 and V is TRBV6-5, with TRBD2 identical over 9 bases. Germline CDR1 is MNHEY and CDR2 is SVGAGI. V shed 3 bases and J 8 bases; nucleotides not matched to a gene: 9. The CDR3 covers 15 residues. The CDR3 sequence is CASSYGGGGGGTQYF. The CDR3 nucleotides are TGTGCCAGCAGTTATGGAGGCGGGGGGGGAGGTACGCAGTATTTT.

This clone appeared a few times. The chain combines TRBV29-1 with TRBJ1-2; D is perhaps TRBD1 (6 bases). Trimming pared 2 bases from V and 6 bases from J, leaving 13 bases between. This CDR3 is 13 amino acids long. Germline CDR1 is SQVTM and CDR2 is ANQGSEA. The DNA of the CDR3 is TGCAGCGTTGAACTCCAGGGGTCCCATGGCTACACCTTC. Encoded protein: CSVELQGSHGYTF.

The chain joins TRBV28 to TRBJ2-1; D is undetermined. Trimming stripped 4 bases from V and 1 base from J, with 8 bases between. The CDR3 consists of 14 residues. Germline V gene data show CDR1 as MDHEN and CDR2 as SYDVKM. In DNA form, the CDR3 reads TGTGCCAGCAGTTCGGGTACGTCCTACAATGAGCAGTTCTTC. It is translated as CASSSGTSYNEQFF.

For the CDR3, the DNA is TGTGCCAGCAGCCCCGGAAGGGGGAACACCGGGGAGCTGTTTTTT. Translation: CASSPGRGNTGELFF. The chain joins TRBV7-8 to TRBJ2-2, with D possibly matching TRBD1 (5 bases). This CDR3 spans 15 amino acids. V was shortened by 5 bases and J by 1 base, with 11 bases between the two germline ends. CDR1 SGHVS and CDR2 FQNEAQ come from the germline V gene.

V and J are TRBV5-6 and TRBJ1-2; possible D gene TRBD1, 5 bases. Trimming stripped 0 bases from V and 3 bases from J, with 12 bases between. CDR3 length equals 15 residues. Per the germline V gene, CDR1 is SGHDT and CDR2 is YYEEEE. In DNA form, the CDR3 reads TGTGCCAGCAGCTTGGCGGCAGGGAACGACTATGGCTACACCTTC. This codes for CASSLAAGNDYGYTF.

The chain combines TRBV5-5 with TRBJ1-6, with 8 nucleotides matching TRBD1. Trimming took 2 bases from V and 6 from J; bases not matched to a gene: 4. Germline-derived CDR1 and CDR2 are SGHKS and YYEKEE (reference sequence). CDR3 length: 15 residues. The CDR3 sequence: CASSLGDRFNSPLHF. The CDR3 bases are TGTGCCAGCAGCTTAGGGGACAGGTTTAATTCACCCCTCCACTTT.

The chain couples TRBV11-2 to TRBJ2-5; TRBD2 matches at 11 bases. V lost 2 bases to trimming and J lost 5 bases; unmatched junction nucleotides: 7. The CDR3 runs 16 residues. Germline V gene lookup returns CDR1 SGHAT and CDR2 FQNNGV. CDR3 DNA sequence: TGTGCCAGCAGCTTAAGAACTAGCGGGAGTGGGGAGACCCAGTACTTC. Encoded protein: CASSLRTSGSGETQYF.

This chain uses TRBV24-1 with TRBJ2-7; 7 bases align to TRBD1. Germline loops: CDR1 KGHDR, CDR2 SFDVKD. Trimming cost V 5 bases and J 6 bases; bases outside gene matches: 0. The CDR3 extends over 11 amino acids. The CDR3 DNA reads TGTGCCACCAGTGGACAGGGCGAGCAGTACTTC. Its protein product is CATSGQGEQYF.

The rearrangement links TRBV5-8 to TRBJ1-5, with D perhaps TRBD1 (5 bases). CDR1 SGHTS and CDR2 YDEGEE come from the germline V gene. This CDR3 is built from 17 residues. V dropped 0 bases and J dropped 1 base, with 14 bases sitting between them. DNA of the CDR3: TGTGCCAGCAGCTTGGAAGGGGCGGCCTACAGCAATCAGCCCCAGCATTTT. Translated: CASSLEGAAYSNQPQHF. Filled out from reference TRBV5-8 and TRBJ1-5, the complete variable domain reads EAGVTQSPTHLIKTRGQQATLRCSPISGHTSVYWYQQALGLGLQFLLWYDEGEERNRGNFPPRFSGRQFPNYSSELNVNALELEDSALYLCASSLEGAAYSNQPQHFGDGTRLSIL.

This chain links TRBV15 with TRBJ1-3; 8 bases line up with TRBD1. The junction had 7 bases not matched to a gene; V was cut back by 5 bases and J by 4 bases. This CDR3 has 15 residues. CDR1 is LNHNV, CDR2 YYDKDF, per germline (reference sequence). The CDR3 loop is CATSGDRGSGNTIYF. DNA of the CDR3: TGTGCCACCAGCGGCGACAGGGGTTCAGGAAACACCATATATTTT.

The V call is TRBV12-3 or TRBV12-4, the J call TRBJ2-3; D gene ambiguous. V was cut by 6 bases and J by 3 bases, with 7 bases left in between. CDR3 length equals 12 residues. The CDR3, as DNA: TGTGCCAGCAGCGCCTATACAGATACGCAGTATTTT. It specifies CASSAYTDTQYF.